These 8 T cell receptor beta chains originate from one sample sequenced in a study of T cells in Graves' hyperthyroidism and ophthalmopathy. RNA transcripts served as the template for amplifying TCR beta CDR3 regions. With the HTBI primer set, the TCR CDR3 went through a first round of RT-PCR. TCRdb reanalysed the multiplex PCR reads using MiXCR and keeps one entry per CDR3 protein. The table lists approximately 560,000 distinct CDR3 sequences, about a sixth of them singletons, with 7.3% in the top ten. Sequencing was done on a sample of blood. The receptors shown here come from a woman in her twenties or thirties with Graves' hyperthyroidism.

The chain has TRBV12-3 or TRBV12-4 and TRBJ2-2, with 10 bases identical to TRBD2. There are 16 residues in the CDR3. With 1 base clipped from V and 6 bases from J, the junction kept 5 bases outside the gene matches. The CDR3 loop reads CASSLGTSGHAGELFF. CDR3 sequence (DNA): TGTGCCAGCAGTTTAGGGACTAGCGGCCATGCCGGGGAGCTGTTTTTT.

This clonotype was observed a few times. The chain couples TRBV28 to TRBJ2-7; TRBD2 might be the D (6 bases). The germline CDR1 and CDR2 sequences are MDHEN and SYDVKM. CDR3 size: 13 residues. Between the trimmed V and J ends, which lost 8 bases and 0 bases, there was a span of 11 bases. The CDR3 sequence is CASAGFPSYEQYF. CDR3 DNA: TGTGCCAGCGCGGGGTTTCCCTCCTACGAGCAGTACTTC.

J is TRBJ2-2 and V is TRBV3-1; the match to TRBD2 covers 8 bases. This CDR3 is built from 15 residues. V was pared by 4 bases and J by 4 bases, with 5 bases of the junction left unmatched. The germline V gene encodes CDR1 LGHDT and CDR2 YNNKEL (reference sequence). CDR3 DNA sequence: TGTGCCAGCAGCCCGGGACTAGTAGTCACCGGGGAGCTGTTTTTT. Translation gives CASSPGLVVTGELFF.

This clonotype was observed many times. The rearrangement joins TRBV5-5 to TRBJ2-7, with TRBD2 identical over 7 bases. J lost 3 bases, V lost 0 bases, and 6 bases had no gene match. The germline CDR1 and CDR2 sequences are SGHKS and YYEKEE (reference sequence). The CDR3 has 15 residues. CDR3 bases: TGTGCCAGCAGCTTGGCCAGCGGGAAGAACTACGAGCAGTACTTC. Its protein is CASSLASGKNYEQYF.

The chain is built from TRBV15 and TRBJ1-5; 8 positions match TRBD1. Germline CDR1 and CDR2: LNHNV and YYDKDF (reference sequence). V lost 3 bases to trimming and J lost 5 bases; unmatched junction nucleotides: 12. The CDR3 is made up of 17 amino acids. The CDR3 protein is CATSSATGGQVHQPQHF. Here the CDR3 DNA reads TGTGCCACCAGCAGTGCGACTGGGGGACAGGTCCATCAGCCCCAGCATTTT.

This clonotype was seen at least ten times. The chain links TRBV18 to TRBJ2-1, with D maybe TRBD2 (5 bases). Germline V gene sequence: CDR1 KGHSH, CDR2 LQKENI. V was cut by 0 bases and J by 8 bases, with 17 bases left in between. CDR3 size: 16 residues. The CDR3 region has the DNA TGTGCCAGCTCACCACCGAGCCGGAGCGGCAAGGATGAGCAGTTCTTC. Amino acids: CASSPPSRSGKDEQFF. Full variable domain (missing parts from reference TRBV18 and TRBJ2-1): NAGVMQNPRHLVRRRGQEARLRCSPMKGHSHVYWYRQLPEEGLKFMVYLQKENIIDESGMPKERFSAEFPKEGPSILRIQQVVRGDSAAYFCASSPPSRSGKDEQFFGPGTRLTVL.

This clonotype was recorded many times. As DNA, the CDR3 is TGCAGTGCTAGGAATAGAGAGGGCGGGGAGCTGTTTTTT. Translating it yields CSARNREGGELFF. V usage is TRBV20-1 and J usage is TRBJ2-2, with D maybe TRBD2 (5 bases). CDR1 is DFQATT and CDR2 is SNEGSKA in the germline V gene (reference sequence). This CDR3 is built from 13 residues. V lost 3 bases and J 7 bases, leaving 12 bases between the germline ends.

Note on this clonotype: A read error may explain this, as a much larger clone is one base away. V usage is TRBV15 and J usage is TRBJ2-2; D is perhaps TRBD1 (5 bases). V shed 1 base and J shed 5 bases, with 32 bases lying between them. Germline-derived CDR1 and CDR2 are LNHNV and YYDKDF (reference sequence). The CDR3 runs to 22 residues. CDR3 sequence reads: CATSRGGLLELTGQGPTGELFF. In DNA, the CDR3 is TGTGCCACCAGCAGAGGTGGGCTGCTGGAACTGACTGGGCAGGGTCCTACCGGGGAGCTGTTTTTT. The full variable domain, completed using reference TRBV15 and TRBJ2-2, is DAMVIQNPRYQVTQFGKPVTLSCSQTLNHNVMYWYQQKSSQAPKLLFHYYDKDFNNEADTPDNFQSRRPNTSFCFLDIRSPGLGDTAMYLCATSRGGLLELTGQGPTGELFFGEGSRLTVL.